This T cell receptor beta chain was observed in a study of molecular identifiers for immune sequencing clone quantification. This clonotype was seen repeatedly, ten times or more. The CDR3 contains 14 residues. The germline gives CDR1 SEHNR, CDR2 FQNEAQ (reference sequence). V shed 5 bases, J shed 2 bases, and the junction held 4 bases outside the gene matches. Using its own MiXCR run on the PCR reads, TCRdb lists one record per CDR3 protein. The repertoire holds some 100,000 distinct CDR3 sequences, with 19% as singletons. The chain couples TRBV7-9 to TRBJ2-5; TRBD2 matches at 8 bases. The sequence was obtained from a human donor in good health. Some libraries in this study had Jurkat cell RNA spiked in. The sequencing sample was made of naive CD8+ T cells from blood, with Jurkat cell RNA spiked in. The subset denotes: FACS-sorted CD8+CD4-CCR7+CD45RA+ naive T cells. In DNA form, the CDR3 reads TGTGCCAGCAGCAAATTAGCGGGGCAAGAGACCCAGTACTTC. Residues: CASSKLAGQETQYF.